This is a list of T cell receptor beta chains from one sample in a study of shared clonotypes between healthy human individuals. Method: immunoSEQ multiplex PCR; TCRdb's copy keeps in-frame clones and lacks some. The sample lists around 2.1 million clones; under 95% were seen once. Sequencing used naive CD8+ T cells from PBMCs. These receptor sequences come from a man between 18 and 35 years old in good health. Some clones in this sample may be carry-over from other donors' samples. The CDR3 runs from the conserved cysteine through the conserved F or W. D genes are given only for firm matches. Rows may omit the clone size; those that give it use once, few, many or a size class.

>.|TRBV6-5|TRBJ1-1|.
TGTGCCAGCAGTTACGGCAGGCTTACTGAAGCTTTCTTT
CASSYGRLTEAFF
>.|TRBV7-9|TRBJ2-1|.
TGTGCCAGCAGCTCCCACGCACGAAGACAGGATGGGGACTCTGAGCAGTTCTTC
CASSSHARRQDGDSEQFF
>.|TRBV9|TRBJ2-7|.
TGTGCCAGCAGCGTAGCAGTGGCGAACGAGCAGTACTTC
CASSVAVANEQYF
>.|TRBV6-1|TRBJ2-7|once
TGTGCCAGCACTCGCTCCTACGAGCAGTACTTC
CASTRSYEQYF
>.|TRBV5-1|TRBJ2-1|.
TGCGCCAGCAGCTTATCCGGTCCCTTGTTAGCCTACAATGAGCAGTTCTTC
CASSLSGPLLAYNEQFF
>.|TRBV28|TRBJ1-5|.
TGTGCCAGCAGTTTACCCGACGGTAGCAATCAGCCCCAGCATTTT
CASSLPDGSNQPQHF
>TRBD1|TRBV27|TRBJ1-5|.
TGTGCCAGCAGTGTATCCTACGGGACAGCAAATCAGCCCCAGCATTTT
CASSVSYGTANQPQHF
>.|TRBV6-5|TRBJ1-1|.
TGTGCCAGCAGATTTAGGGAGGGTGAGAACACTGAAGCTTTCTTT
CASRFREGENTEAFF
>.|TRBV27|TRBJ2-7|few
TGTGCCAGCAGTTTAGGGCTTTCCTACGAGCAGTACTTC
CASSLGLSYEQYF
>.|TRBV6-5|TRBJ1-2|.
TGTGCCAGCAGTTACGGGGCAAGCTATGGCTACACCTTC
CASSYGASYGYTF
>.|TRBV21-1|TRBJ1-1|.
TGTGCCAGCAGCCTTGTGCAGGGTACTGAAGCTTTCTTT
CASSLVQGTEAFF
>TRBD2|TRBV6-6|TRBJ2-3|once
TGTGCCAGCAGTTCCCCTCTAGCGGGTAGCACAGATACGCAGTATTTT
CASSSPLAGSTDTQYF
>TRBD1|TRBV6-5|TRBJ1-1|.
TGTGCCAGCAGCCTGACAGGGTCGAACACTGAAGCTTTCTTT
CASSLTGSNTEAFF
>.|TRBV20-1|TRBJ2-7|.
TGCAGTGCTGCTCCCGGGAGTGAGTACTTC
CSAAPGSEYF
>.|TRBV6-6|TRBJ1-1|.
TGTGCCAGCCGTCAGACTGGGACTACGAACACTGAAGCTTTCTTT
CASRQTGTTNTEAFF
>TRBD1|TRBV11-2|TRBJ1-4|.
TGTGCCAGCAGCCGACGACAGGGAGGTCTGAATGAAAAACTGTTTTTT
CASSRRQGGLNEKLFF
>.|TRBV28|TRBJ2-7|.
TGTGCCAGCACTCCCGGGACCAGGGTCCCCTACGAGCAGTACTTC
CASTPGTRVPYEQYF
>.|TRBV29-1|TRBJ1-1|.
TGCAGCGTTGAAGATCCGAGAATAGTAGTAGTAGGTCCGCCCTCGAACACTGAAGCTTTCTTT
CSVEDPRIVVVGPPSNTEAFF
>TRBD1|TRBV27|TRBJ2-1|.
TGTGCCAGCAGGCTAGGACAGGGATCCTACAATGAGCAGTTCTTC
CASRLGQGSYNEQFF
>.|TRBV19|TRBJ1-1|once
TGTGCCAGTAGTATCCCGAACACTGAAGCTTTCTTT
CASSIPNTEAFF
>.|TRBV9|TRBJ1-1|.
TGTGCCAGCAGCCTCGGACAGCAGAAGAAAATGAACACTGAAGCTTTCTTT
CASSLGQQKKMNTEAFF
>.|TRBV5-1|TRBJ2-5|.
TGCGCCAGCAGCTTGAGTAGGGAGACCCAGTACTTC
CASSLSRETQYF
>.|TRBV27|TRBJ2-1|.
TGTGCCAGCAGCACCCCGGCGTACAATGAGCAGTTCTTC
CASSTPAYNEQFF
>.|TRBV2|TRBJ2-3|.
TGTGCCAGCAGGGGCCCAGACCCAGATACGCAGTATTTT
CASRGPDPDTQYF
>.|TRBV10-2|TRBJ1-1|.
TGCGCCAGCAGAGATGGGGTGGGGAACACTGAAGCTTTCTTT
CASRDGVGNTEAFF
>.|TRBV7-9|TRBJ2-1|.
TGTGCCAGCAGCAGCCGAGTCCCCACCTACAATGAGCAGTTCTTC
CASSSRVPTYNEQFF
>TRBD1|TRBV27|TRBJ2-5|.
TGTGCCAGCAGTTTCCGAGACAGGGGGGAGACCCAGTACTTC
CASSFRDRGETQYF
>TRBD2|TRBV28|TRBJ2-1|.
TGTGCCAGCAGTCCCCGATTAGCGGGCTACAATGAGCAGTTCTTC
CASSPRLAGYNEQFF
>TRBD2|TRBV28|TRBJ2-7|once
TGTGCCAGCAGCATCGGGGAGGGTCAAGAGCAGTACTTC
CASSIGEGQEQYF
>.|TRBV19|TRBJ2-3|once
TGTGCCAGTAGTTCTCGGCTTAGGGATACGCAGTATTTT
CASSSRLRDTQYF
>.|TRBV7-9|TRBJ1-2|.
TGTGCCAGCAGCTTAGTCTTTGAGGGCTATGGCTACACCTTC
CASSLVFEGYGYTF
>.|TRBV29-1|TRBJ2-1|.
TGCAGCGTTGATGAGGAAGGGGGTTTATACAATGAGCAGTTCTTC
CSVDEEGGLYNEQFF
>TRBD1|TRBV4-1|TRBJ2-6|.
TGCGCCAGCAGCCCCCGGGACAGAGGTTCTGGGGCCAACGTCCTGACTTTC
CASSPRDRGSGANVLTF
>TRBD2|TRBV12-5|TRBJ2-5|.
TGTGCTAGTGCCCCAGGACTAGCGGGAGCGGAGACCCAGTACTTC
CASAPGLAGAETQYF
>.|TRBV11-2|TRBJ1-1|.
TGTGCCAGCAGCTCGGCACTTCAGGGTTTCATGAACACTGAAGCTTTCTTT
CASSSALQGFMNTEAFF
>TRBD2|TRBV4-2|TRBJ2-7|.
TGTGCCAGCAGCCAAGATGATGGGCTAGCGGAGGACTACGAGCAGTACTTC
CASSQDDGLAEDYEQYF
>.|TRBV7-2|TRBJ2-7|once
TGTGCCAGCAGCACTTACCAGGCCTACGAGCAGTACTTC
CASSTYQAYEQYF
>.|TRBV19|TRBJ1-1|.
TGTGCCAGTAGGTCCCCGGGACCGGAGAACACTGAAGCTTTCTTT
CASRSPGPENTEAFF
>TRBD1|TRBV10-3|TRBJ1-1|.
TGTGCCATCAGACCACTAGTCCCGGGACAGGGGCCGAACACTGAAGCTTTCTTT
CAIRPLVPGQGPNTEAFF
>.|TRBV4-2|TRBJ2-3|.
TGTGCCAGCAGCCAAGAGATAGACCCGATTCGGACAGCCTTCACAGATACGCAGTATTTT
CASSQEIDPIRTAFTDTQYF
>TRBD2|TRBV4-1|TRBJ2-1|.
TGCGCCAGCAGCCAAGTATATCGGCGGGAGATTCCCATCAATGAGCAGTTCTTC
CASSQVYRREIPINEQFF
>TRBD2|TRBV6-5|TRBJ2-7|.
TGTGCCAGCAGCGGCCGCGGGAGCTCCTACGAGCAGTACTTC
CASSGRGSSYEQYF
>.|TRBV7-9|TRBJ2-1|few
TGTGCCAGCAGCTTTCAGGAAGGTGCCTACAATGAGCAGTTCTTC
CASSFQEGAYNEQFF
>.|TRBV19|TRBJ1-5|.
TGTGCCAGTAGTGGGTACAATCAGCCCCAGCATTTT
CASSGYNQPQHF
>.|TRBV7-2|TRBJ2-2|.
TGTGCCAGCAGCTGGTTGGGCGCCGGGGAGCTGTTTTTT
CASSWLGAGELFF
>.|TRBV7-2|TRBJ1-5|few
TGTGCCAGCAGCTTAACGAGGGAATCTCAGCCCCAGCATTTT
CASSLTRESQPQHF
>TRBD2|TRBV27|TRBJ2-5|.
TGTGCCAGCAGTCAAAGGACTAGCGGGAGATATCAAGAGACCCAGTACTTC
CASSQRTSGRYQETQYF
>.|TRBV11-2|TRBJ1-2|.
TGTGCCAGCAGCAGTATGGGGGGCTACACCTTC
CASSSMGGYTF
>.|TRBV27|TRBJ1-1|.
TGTGCCAGCAGCTGGGGGCCCCCGGGGGCTTTCTTT
CASSWGPPGAFF